Described below is a single TCR beta chain sequence and its context. In the original analysis: Using reference gene primer amplification, nucleated cell counts were estimated. Assay used: immunoSEQ multiplex PCR; TCRdb lists only in-frame clones, some missing. D and trimming come from the DNA, and the V and J calls and clone size come from that table. The profile covers some 400,000 clones, with about 90% appearing a single time and 1% to 1.5% taken by the ten largest. These data belong to a study of blood T cell repertoires in COVID-19. Study background: The analysed material was cDNA or gDNA that came from T cells, B-cell-depleted T cells, or PBMCs.

Grouping used clinical history reported by participants in a survey and questionnaire. For recovered donors of Cohort 3, there were two negative PCRs, clearance, or symptom resolution. The CDR3 consists of 13 residues. Germline V CDR1 and CDR2: SGHTA, FQGNSA. Trimming stripped 5 bases from V and 11 bases from J, with 16 bases between. The receptor's source is a young man who had recovered from COVID-19. The chain joins TRBV7-2 to TRBJ1-3; unclear D gene. Sequencing was done on a sample of PBMCs or T cells enriched from blood (not recorded which). CDR3 sequence: CASSLDSIGPIYF. For the CDR3, the DNA is TGTGCCAGCAGCCTTGACTCAATAGGCCCCATATATTTT.